A single sample gave rise to the 20 T cell receptor beta chains below, sequenced in a study of blood T cell repertoires in COVID-19. Using immunoSEQ multiplex PCR, the repertoire was profiled, and TCRdb retains in-frame clones only, with some absent. The top ten clones hold about 3.3% of a sample with 200,000 to 300,000 clones, more than 75% of them seen once. Sequenced: PBMCs or T cells enriched from blood (not recorded which). These receptors were collected from a woman aged 40 to 50 with acute COVID-19.

The chain is built from TRBV19 and TRBJ1-5; D gene ambiguous. V was shortened by 5 bases and J by 7 bases, with 9 bases between the two germline ends. Germline assignment: CDR1 LNHDA and CDR2 SQIVND (reference sequence). The CDR3 runs to 12 residues. CDR3 bases: TGTGCCAGTAGTCCGTCACAGCAGCCCCAGCATTTT. It specifies CASSPSQQPQHF.

The chain couples TRBV14 to TRBJ2-2, with D perhaps TRBD2 (6 bases). V was shortened by 0 bases and J by 5 bases, with 10 bases between the two germline ends. The CDR3 contains 15 residues. Per the germline V gene, CDR1 is SGHDN and CDR2 is FVKESK. CDR3 coding DNA: TGTGCCAGCAGCCAAGAAACGGGGAGGACCGGGGAGCTGTTTTTT. Protein sequence: CASSQETGRTGELFF.

The V and J genes are TRBV5-4 and TRBJ2-1, with 9 bases lining up with TRBD2. The V gene end was trimmed by 5 bases and the J gene end by 6 bases; junction bases not matched to a gene: 9. The CDR3 consists of 15 residues. In germline, CDR1 is SGHNT, CDR2 YYREEE (reference sequence). The CDR3 coding sequence is TGTGCCAGCAGGGGCGCGGGAGGGCGGGTCAATGAGCAGTTCTTC. Translating it yields CASRGAGGRVNEQFF.

The CDR3 bases are TGTGCCAGCAGTACGACAGGGGGTTATGAAAAACTGTTTTTT. Translation gives CASSTTGGYEKLFF. The gene calls are TRBV6-6 and TRBJ1-4; TRBD1 matches at 9 bases. Germline trimming cut 5 bases from V and 6 bases from J; bases unmatched to any gene: 4. The CDR3 length is 14 residues. In germline, CDR1 is MNHNY, CDR2 SVGAGI (reference sequence).

This chain connects TRBV14 to TRBJ2-1, with D perhaps TRBD2 (6 bases). In germline, CDR1 is SGHDN, CDR2 FVKESK. V was clipped by 4 bases and J by 4 bases, with 20 bases between them. This CDR3 is 17 amino acids long. The CDR3 sequence: CASSPFGGSGDYNEQFF. The CDR3, as DNA: TGTGCCAGCAGCCCATTCGGGGGTAGCGGAGATTACAATGAGCAGTTCTTC.

In its sample, this clone was seen once. For the CDR3, the DNA is TGCGCCAGCAGCGTACGTAGCGGGGAAATCTCCTACGAGCAGTACTTC. Its translation: CASSVRSGEISYEQYF. The chain joins TRBV5-1 to TRBJ2-7, with 8 bases matching TRBD2. CDR3 size: 16 residues. V dropped 4 bases and J dropped 0; count of bases not matched to a gene: 9. The germline V gene encodes CDR1 SGHRS and CDR2 YFSETQ.

The gene calls are TRBV19 and TRBJ2-3; 8 nucleotides align to TRBD2. After removal of 3 bases from V and 1 base from J, the junction contained 6 bases not matched to a gene. Germline CDR1 and CDR2: LNHDA and SQIVND (reference sequence). There are 16 residues in the CDR3. The CDR3 loop is CASSIRVGLGTDTQYF. The CDR3 region has the DNA TGTGCCAGTAGTATTAGAGTGGGACTAGGCACAGATACGCAGTATTTT.

Here the CDR3 reads CATSDTSGSYEQYF. The DNA of the CDR3 is TGTGCCACCAGTGATACTAGCGGGAGTTACGAGCAGTACTTC. The rearrangement uses TRBV24-1 and TRBJ2-7, with 11 bases lining up with TRBD2. The CDR3 covers 14 residues. CDR1 and CDR2 (germline): KGHDR, SFDVKD. V lost 3 bases and J lost 4; bases outside the gene matches: 1.

This chain links TRBV7-2 with TRBJ2-3; the match to TRBD2 covers 11 bases. The V gene end was trimmed by 1 base and the J gene end by 4 bases; junction bases not matched to a gene: 7. Germline CDR1 reads SGHTA; CDR2 reads FQGNSA. This CDR3 contains 17 residues. CDR3 nucleotides: TGTGCCAGCAGCTTAGGGGCTAGCGGGAGGTGGGCAGATACGCAGTATTTT. Amino acids: CASSLGASGRWADTQYF.

This clone was detected a few times. The rearrangement joins TRBV19 to TRBJ1-1; the match to TRBD1 covers 9 bases. The germline gives CDR1 LNHDA, CDR2 SQIVND (reference sequence). J lost 10 bases, V lost 5 bases, and 11 bases had no gene match. The CDR3 extends over 14 amino acids. The CDR3 DNA is TGTGCCAGTAGTCCACGACAGGGGGGCGTTACAGCTTTCTTT. Translation gives CASSPRQGGVTAFF.

CDR3 sequence: CASSVGQGAYEQYF. CDR3 bases: TGTGCCAGCAGCGTAGGACAGGGGGCCTACGAGCAGTACTTC. The chain uses TRBV9 and TRBJ2-7, with 9 bases matching TRBD1. Looked up from germline, CDR1 is SGDLS and CDR2 is YYNGEE. Unmatched junction bases numbered 0, after V lost 0 bases and J lost 2 bases. This CDR3 is 14 amino acids long.

The rearrangement links TRBV4-1 to TRBJ2-3; TRBD2 is a possible D gene (5 bases). Germline assignment: CDR1 MGHRA and CDR2 YSYEKL. The CDR3 is 15 residues long. Trimming left V 5 bases short and J 1 base short, with 13 bases between. The CDR3, as DNA: TGCGCCAGCAGCGCTGGTGGAGGTCGCACAGATACGCAGTATTTT. Translating it yields CASSAGGGRTDTQYF.

The rearrangement uses TRBV7-9 and TRBJ2-1, with TRBD2 matching 7 bases. CDR3 size: 15 residues. Germline CDR1 and CDR2: SEHNR and FQNEAQ (reference sequence). V shed 4 bases and J 3 bases; nucleotides not matched to a gene: 6. The CDR3 spells CASSYLAAHYNEQFF. The CDR3 bases are TGTGCCAGCAGCTACCTAGCGGCACACTACAATGAGCAGTTCTTC.

V and J are TRBV29-1 and TRBJ2-1; tentatively, D is TRBD2 (5 bases). The ends were cut back, 3 bases at V and 6 bases at J, with 12 bases in the middle. There are 13 residues in the CDR3. In germline, CDR1 is SQVTM, CDR2 ANQGSEA. CDR3 amino acids: CSVDTIGGNEQFF. CDR3 DNA sequence: TGCAGCGTTGATACGATAGGAGGCAATGAGCAGTTCTTC.

This chain joins TRBV10-3 and TRBJ1-6; tentative D call: TRBD1 (5 bases). V was clipped by 0 bases and J by 10 bases, with 13 bases between them. Germline-derived CDR1 and CDR2 are ENHRY and SYGVKD. The CDR3 extends over 15 amino acids. CDR3 sequence (DNA): TGTGCCATCAGTGAGTCGGGCAGGGAAAACTCACCCCTCCACTTT. It yields the protein CAISESGRENSPLHF.

The chain is built from TRBV13 and TRBJ1-2; D is ambiguous. Looked up from germline, CDR1 is PRHDT and CDR2 is FYEKMQ (reference sequence). V shed 0 bases and J shed 7 bases, with 6 bases lying between them. This CDR3 is 12 amino acids long. CDR3 in DNA: TGTGCCAGCAGCTTAGGACAGAGTGGCTACACCTTC. This encodes CASSLGQSGYTF.

This clone showed up just once. The chain employs TRBV24-1 and TRBJ2-1; 9 positions match TRBD1. Trimming at V came to 6 bases and at J to 10 bases, leaving 6 bases not matched to a gene. CDR1 and CDR2 from the germline V gene are KGHDR and SFDVKD. The CDR3 totals 13 residues. The CDR3 nucleotides read TGTGCCACCAGTCAACAGGGGGCTGGGGAGCAGTTCTTC. Protein product: CATSQQGAGEQFF.

The chain carries TRBV28 and TRBJ2-1, with 8 bases that match TRBD2. The CDR3 consists of 13 residues. V was clipped by 6 bases and J by 8 bases; unmatched bases: 6. Germline V gene data show CDR1 as MDHEN and CDR2 as SYDVKM. CDR3 sequence: CASSPGLDYEQFF. CDR3 coding DNA: TGTGCCAGCAGCCCGGGACTAGACTATGAGCAGTTCTTC.

The rearrangement joins TRBV7-3 to TRBJ1-1, with D unclear. The CDR3 consists of 13 residues. Per germline, CDR1 SGHTA and CDR2 FQGTGA. V shed 5 bases and J shed 3 bases, with 10 bases lying between them. This CDR3 reads CASSQDTYTEAFF. CDR3 DNA: TGTGCCAGCAGCCAAGACACCTACACTGAAGCTTTCTTT.

This clone was picked up one time. This rearrangement joins TRBV11-2 to TRBJ2-3, with 9 bases lining up with TRBD1. Germline trimming cut 2 bases from V and 1 base from J; bases unmatched to any gene: 1. CDR3 size: 15 residues. Germline loops: CDR1 SGHAT, CDR2 FQNNGV. The CDR3 DNA is TGTGCCAGCAGCTTAAGGGACAGGGGCACAGATACGCAGTATTTT. Protein sequence: CASSLRDRGTDTQYF.